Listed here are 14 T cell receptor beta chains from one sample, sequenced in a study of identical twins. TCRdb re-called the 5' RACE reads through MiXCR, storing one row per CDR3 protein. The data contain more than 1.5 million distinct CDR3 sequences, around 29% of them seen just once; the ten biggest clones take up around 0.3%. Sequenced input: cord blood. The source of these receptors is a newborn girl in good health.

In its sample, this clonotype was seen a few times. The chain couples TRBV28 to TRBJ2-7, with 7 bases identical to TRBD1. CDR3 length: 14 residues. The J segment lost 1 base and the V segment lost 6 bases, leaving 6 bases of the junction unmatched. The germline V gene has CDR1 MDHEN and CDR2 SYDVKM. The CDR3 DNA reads TGTGCCAGCAGACGGGACAGCCCGTCCTACGAGCAGTACTTC. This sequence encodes CASRRDSPSYEQYF. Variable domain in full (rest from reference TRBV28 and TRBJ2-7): DVKVTQSSRYLVKRTGEKVFLECVQDMDHENMFWYRQDPGLGLRLIYFSYDVKMKEKGDIPEGYSVSREKKERFSLILESASTNQTSMYLCASRRDSPSYEQYFGPGTRLTVT.

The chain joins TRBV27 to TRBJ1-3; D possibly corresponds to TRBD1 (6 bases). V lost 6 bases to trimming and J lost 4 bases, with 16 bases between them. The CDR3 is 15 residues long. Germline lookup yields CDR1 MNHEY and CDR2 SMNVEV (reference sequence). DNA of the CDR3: TGTGCCAGCAGCCAGACCTGGGGGGGCGGAAACACCATATATTTT. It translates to CASSQTWGGGNTIYF.

In DNA form, the CDR3 reads TGCAGCGTTGAAAGCGGGAGGGCGGGAGGGACCCAGTACTTC. It yields the protein CSVESGRAGGTQYF. The chain links TRBV29-1 to TRBJ2-7; TRBD2 matches 10 bases. The J call may be wrong; the DNA end is better matched by TRBJ2-5. This CDR3 is 14 amino acids long. Germline V gives CDR1 SQVTM, CDR2 ANQGSEA.

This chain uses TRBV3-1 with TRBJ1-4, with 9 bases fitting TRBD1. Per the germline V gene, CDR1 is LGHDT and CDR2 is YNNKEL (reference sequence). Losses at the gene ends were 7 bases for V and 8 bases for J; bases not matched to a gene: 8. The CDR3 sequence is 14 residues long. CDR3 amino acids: CASNHRGRGEKLFF. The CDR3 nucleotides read TGTGCCAGCAACCACAGGGGGCGTGGGGAAAAACTGTTTTTT.

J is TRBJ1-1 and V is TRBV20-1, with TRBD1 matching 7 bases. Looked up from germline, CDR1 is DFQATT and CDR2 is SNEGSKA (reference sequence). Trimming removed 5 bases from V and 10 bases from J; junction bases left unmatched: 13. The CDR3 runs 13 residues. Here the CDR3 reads CSAWTGATIGAFF. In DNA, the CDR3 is TGCAGTGCTTGGACAGGAGCCACAATTGGAGCTTTCTTT.

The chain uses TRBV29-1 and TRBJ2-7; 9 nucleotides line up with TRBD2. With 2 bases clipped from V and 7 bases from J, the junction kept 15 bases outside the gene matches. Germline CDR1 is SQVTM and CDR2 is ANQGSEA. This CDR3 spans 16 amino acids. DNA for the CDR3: TGCAGCGTTGAATTTCTCCGCGGGGGGGCTCGGAATGAGCAGTACTTC. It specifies CSVEFLRGGARNEQYF.

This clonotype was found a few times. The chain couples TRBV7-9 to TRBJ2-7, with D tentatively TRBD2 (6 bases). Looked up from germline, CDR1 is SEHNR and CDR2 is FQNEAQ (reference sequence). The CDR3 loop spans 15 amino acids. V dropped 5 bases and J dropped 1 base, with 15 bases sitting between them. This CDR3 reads CASSPRPGLSYEQYF. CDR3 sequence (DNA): TGTGCCAGCAGCCCAAGGCCGGGACTTTCCTACGAGCAGTACTTC.

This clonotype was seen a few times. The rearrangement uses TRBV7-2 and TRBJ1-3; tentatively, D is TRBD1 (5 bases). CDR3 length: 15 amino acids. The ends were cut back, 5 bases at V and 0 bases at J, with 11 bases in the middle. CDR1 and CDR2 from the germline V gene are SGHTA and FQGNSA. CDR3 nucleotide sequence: TGTGCCAGCAGCCCCGGACACCACTCTGGAAACACCATATATTTT. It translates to CASSPGHHSGNTIYF.

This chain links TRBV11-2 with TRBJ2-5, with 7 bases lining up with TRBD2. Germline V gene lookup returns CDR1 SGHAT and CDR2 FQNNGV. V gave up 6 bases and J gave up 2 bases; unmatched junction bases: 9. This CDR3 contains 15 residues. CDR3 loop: CASRRETSFQETQYF. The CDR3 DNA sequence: TGTGCCAGCAGGAGAGAGACTAGCTTTCAAGAGACCCAGTACTTC.

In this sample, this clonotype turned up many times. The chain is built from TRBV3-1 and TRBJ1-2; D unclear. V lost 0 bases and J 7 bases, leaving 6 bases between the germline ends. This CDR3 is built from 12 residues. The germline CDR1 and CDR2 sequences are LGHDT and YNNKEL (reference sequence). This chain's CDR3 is CASSQDSGGYTF. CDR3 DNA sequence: TGTGCCAGCAGCCAAGATTCTGGTGGCTACACCTTC.

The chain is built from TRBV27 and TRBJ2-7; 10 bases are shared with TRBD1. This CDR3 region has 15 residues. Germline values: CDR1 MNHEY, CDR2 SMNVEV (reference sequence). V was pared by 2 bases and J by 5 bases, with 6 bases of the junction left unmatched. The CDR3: CASSLPGQGKNEQYF. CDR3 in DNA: TGTGCCAGCAGTTTACCGGGACAGGGGAAGAACGAGCAGTACTTC.

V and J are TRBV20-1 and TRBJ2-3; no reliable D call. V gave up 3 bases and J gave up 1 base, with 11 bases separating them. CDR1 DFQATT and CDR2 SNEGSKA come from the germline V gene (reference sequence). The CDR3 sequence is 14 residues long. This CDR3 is CSASAPWGTDTQYF. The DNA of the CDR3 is TGCAGTGCTAGTGCCCCGTGGGGCACAGATACGCAGTATTTT.

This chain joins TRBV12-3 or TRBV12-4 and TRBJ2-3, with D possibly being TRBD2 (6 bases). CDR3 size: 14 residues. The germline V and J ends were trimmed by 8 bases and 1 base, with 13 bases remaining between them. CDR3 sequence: CASGGERRTDTQYF. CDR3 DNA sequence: TGTGCCAGCGGAGGGGAGCGGCGCACAGATACGCAGTATTTT.

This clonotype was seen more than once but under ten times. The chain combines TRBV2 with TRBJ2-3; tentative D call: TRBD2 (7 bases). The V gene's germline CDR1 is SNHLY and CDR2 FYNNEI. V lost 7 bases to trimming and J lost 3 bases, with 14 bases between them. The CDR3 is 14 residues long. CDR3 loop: CASTEAGATDTQYF. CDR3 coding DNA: TGTGCCAGCACCGAGGCGGGGGCAACAGATACGCAGTATTTT.